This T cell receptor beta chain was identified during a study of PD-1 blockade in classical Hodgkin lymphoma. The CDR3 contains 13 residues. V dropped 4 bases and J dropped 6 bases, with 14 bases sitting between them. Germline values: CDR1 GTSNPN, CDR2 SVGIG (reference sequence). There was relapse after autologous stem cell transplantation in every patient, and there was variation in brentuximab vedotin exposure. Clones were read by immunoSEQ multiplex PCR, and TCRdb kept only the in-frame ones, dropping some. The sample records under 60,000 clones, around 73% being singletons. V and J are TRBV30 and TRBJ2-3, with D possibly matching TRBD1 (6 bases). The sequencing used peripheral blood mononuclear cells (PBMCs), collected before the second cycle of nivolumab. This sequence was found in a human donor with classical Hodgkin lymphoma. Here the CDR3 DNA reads TGTGCCTGGAACCGGAACAGGGCTGATACGCAGTATTTT. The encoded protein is CAWNRNRADTQYF. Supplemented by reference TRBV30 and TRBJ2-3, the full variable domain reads SQTIHQWPATLVQPVGSPLSLECTVEGTSNPNLYWYRQAAGRGLQLLFYSVGIGQISSEVPQNLSASRPQDRQFILSSKKLLLSDSGFYLCAWNRNRADTQYFGPGTRLTVL.